A selection of T cell receptor beta chains follows, all from one sample in a study of control samples from healthy donors and cancer patients. Libraries were prepared by immunoSEQ multiplex PCR; TCRdb keeps only in-frame clonotypes and omits some of them. Of around 20,000 clones in the sample, around 85% were seen once. Sequencing used PBMCs. The receptors derive from a man in his 60s with head and neck cancer. Both conserved end residues are part of each CDR3. The order of the fields is CDR3 protein, CDR3 DNA, V gene, CDR3 length, D gene, J gene, clone size. A D gene is named only where the DNA matches it firmly. Not every row has a clone size; where given, it reads once, few, many or a size class.

CSVTAPGQETQYF TGCAGCGTGACGGCCCCGGGGCAAGAGACCCAGTACTTC TRBV29-1 13 NA TRBJ2-5 NA
CASSSRTDTQYF TGTGCCAGCAGCTCGCGCACAGATACGCAGTATTTT TRBV7-2 12 NA TRBJ2-3 once
CASGRQHYEQYF TGTGCCAGCGGGAGGCAACACTACGAGCAGTACTTC TRBV5-5 12 NA TRBJ2-7 NA
CASSYQLRGGNTIYF TGTGCCAGCAGTTACCAGTTGCGGGGTGGAAACACCATATATTTT TRBV6-5 15 NA TRBJ1-3 NA
CASSFAPASGELFF TGCGCCAGCAGCTTCGCGCCTGCATCCGGGGAGCTGTTTTTT TRBV5-1 14 NA TRBJ2-2 NA
CASSYSEDVYGYTF TGTGCCAGCAGTTACTCGGAGGACGTTTATGGCTACACCTTC TRBV6-6 14 NA TRBJ1-2 NA
CASSSRPGAWDEQFF TGTGCCAGCAGCTCCCGCCCGGGGGCCTGGGATGAGCAGTTCTTC TRBV7-7 15 NA TRBJ2-1 NA
CATSRGSSSYNEQFF TGTGCCACCAGCAGAGGATCCTCATCCTACAATGAGCAGTTCTTC TRBV15 15 NA TRBJ2-1 NA
CASSSSLTQYF TGTGCCAGCTCCTCCTCGTTGACGCAGTATTTT TRBV2 11 NA TRBJ2-3 NA
CAWSPWGARVGQPQHF TGTGCCTGGAGCCCGTGGGGGGCGAGGGTGGGCCAGCCCCAGCATTTT TRBV30 16 NA TRBJ1-5 NA
CASSSANTGELFF TGTGCCAGCAGCTCGGCCAACACCGGGGAGCTGTTTTTT TRBV11-2 13 NA TRBJ2-2 once
CASSIKTSGNTIYF TGTGCCAGTAGTATCAAGACTTCTGGAAACACCATATATTTT TRBV19 14 NA TRBJ1-3 few
CASSLPGLNSYEQYF TGTGCCAGCAGCTTACCGGGACTAAATTCCTACGAGCAGTACTTC TRBV5-6 15 TRBD2 TRBJ2-7 NA
CASSQGLAGENIQYF TGCGCCAGCAGCCAAGGGCTAGCGGGGGAAAACATTCAGTACTTC TRBV4-1 15 TRBD2 TRBJ2-4 few
CASSLAGVRVNEQFF TGCGCCAGCAGCCTAGCGGGAGTTCGGGTCAATGAGCAGTTCTTC TRBV5-1 15 TRBD2 TRBJ2-1 NA
CATRASGSNNEQFF TGTGCCACCAGGGCTAGCGGGAGTAACAATGAGCAGTTCTTC TRBV24-1 14 TRBD2 TRBJ2-1 NA
CASSGQGAAGELFF TGCGCCAGCAGTGGACAGGGGGCGGCCGGGGAGCTGTTTTTT TRBV5-1 14 TRBD1 TRBJ2-2 NA
CASSLGAASGRKQFF TGTGCCAGCAGCTTAGGGGCAGCTAGCGGGAGGAAGCAGTTCTTC TRBV7-9 15 TRBD2 TRBJ2-1 NA
CASSPKGQLNQPQHF TGTGCCAGCTCACCTAAGGGACAGCTCAATCAGCCCCAGCATTTT TRBV18 15 TRBD1 TRBJ1-5 medium-sized
CASSIGLNSYNEQFF TGTGCCAGTAGTATTGGACTTAACTCCTACAATGAGCAGTTCTTC TRBV19 15 NA TRBJ2-1 medium-sized
CASSLARTGGTDTQYF TGCGCCAGCAGCTTAGCCCGGACAGGGGGCACAGATACGCAGTATTTT TRBV5-1 16 TRBD1 TRBJ2-3 NA
CASSDRAYEQYF TGTGCCAGCTCGGACAGGGCCTACGAGCAGTACTTC TRBV6-5 12 TRBD1 TRBJ2-7 NA
CAWSSGGSNQPQHF TGTGCCTGGAGTTCGGGGGGTAGCAATCAGCCCCAGCATTTT TRBV30 14 NA TRBJ1-5 NA
CASSLANSGTSGRKEGDTQYF TGTGCCAGCAGCTTAGCCAATTCCGGGACTAGCGGGAGAAAGGAAGGGGATACGCAGTATTTT TRBV7-2 21 TRBD2 TRBJ2-3 NA
CARLIASRDGYTF TGCGCCAGGTTAATTGCCAGCAGGGACGGCTACACCTTC TRBV5-1 13 NA TRBJ1-2 few
CASSFFLRETQYF TGTGCCAGCAGTTTTTTTCTCAGGGAGACCCAGTACTTC TRBV12-3/TRBV12-4 13 NA TRBJ2-5 NA
CASNHWNTGELFF TGTGCCAGCAACCACTGGAACACCGGGGAGCTGTTTTTT TRBV5-5 13 NA TRBJ2-2 NA
CSVEPPSYNEQFF TGCAGCGTTGAACCCCCCTCCTACAATGAGCAGTTCTTC TRBV29-1 13 NA TRBJ2-1 NA
CASSPRDTHYEQYF TGTGCCAGCAGCCCCCGGGACACCCACTACGAGCAGTACTTC TRBV4-2 14 NA TRBJ2-7 NA
CASSSPSQSSDTEAFF TGTGCCAGCAGCTCGCCCTCCCAGTCTTCGGACACTGAAGCTTTCTTT TRBV7-9 16 NA TRBJ1-1 NA
CASSLLPGTGPGNTIYF TGCGCCAGCAGCTTACTGCCCGGGACAGGGCCTGGAAACACCATATATTTT TRBV5-1 17 TRBD1 TRBJ1-3 NA
CASSVEGMEGTQYF TGTGCCAGCAGCGTAGAGGGGATGGAGGGTACGCAGTATTTT TRBV9 14 NA TRBJ2-3 NA
CAWSEGAHTEAFF TGTGCCTGGAGTGAGGGGGCGCACACTGAAGCTTTCTTT TRBV30 13 TRBD1 TRBJ1-1 NA
CASSMSGTGGQPQHF TGTGCCAGTAGTATGAGTGGGACAGGTGGTCAGCCCCAGCATTTT TRBV19 15 TRBD1 TRBJ1-5 once
CASSLWGATSSYNEQFF TGTGCCAGCAGTTTATGGGGGGCCACGAGCTCCTACAATGAGCAGTTCTTC TRBV27 17 NA TRBJ2-1 NA
CATPWGNQETQYF TGTGCCACCCCTTGGGGGAACCAAGAGACCCAGTACTTC TRBV15 13 NA TRBJ2-5 NA
CASSQETPPDEQFF TGTGCCAGCAGCCAAGAAACCCCTCCAGATGAGCAGTTCTTC TRBV4-2 14 NA TRBJ2-1 NA
CASSLGLAVETQYF TGTGCCAGCAGCTTGGGACTAGCCGTTGAGACCCAGTACTTC TRBV5-4 14 TRBD2 TRBJ2-5 few
CASSLGTGGGNYGYTF TGTGCCAGCAGCTTAGGGACAGGGGGAGGTAACTATGGCTACACCTTC TRBV7-9 16 TRBD1 TRBJ1-2 NA
CASSLLGNEQFF TGTGCCAGCAGTTTATTGGGAAATGAGCAGTTCTTC TRBV27 12 NA TRBJ2-1 NA
CASSSETGNYGYTF TGTGCCAGCAGTTCCGAGACAGGGAACTATGGCTACACCTTC TRBV2 14 TRBD1 TRBJ1-2 NA
CASSFRDSYNSPLHF TGTGCCAGCAGCTTCAGGGACTCCTATAATTCACCCCTCCACTTT TRBV7-9 15 NA TRBJ1-6 once
CASSSDAGGSYNEQFF TGCGCCAGCAGCTCGGATGCGGGAGGATCCTACAATGAGCAGTTCTTC TRBV5-1 16 TRBD2 TRBJ2-1 NA
CASSRPGNHNEQFF TGTGCCAGCAGTCGCCCTGGGAACCACAATGAGCAGTTCTTC TRBV2 14 NA TRBJ2-1 NA
CASSQEGRPNQETQYF TGCGCCAGCAGCCAAGAAGGGCGGCCCAATCAAGAGACCCAGTACTTC TRBV4-1 16 NA TRBJ2-5 few
CASSLAKGWSTEAFF TGTGCCAGCAGCCTCGCAAAGGGTTGGAGCACTGAAGCTTTCTTT TRBV3-1/TRBV3-2 15 NA TRBJ1-1 NA
CASSLDGSLPSNEQYF TGCGCCAGCAGCTTGGACGGAAGCCTCCCCTCCAACGAGCAGTACTTC TRBV5-1 16 NA TRBJ2-7 NA
CASSPRGNTIYF TGTGCCAGCAGTCCGCGAGGAAACACCATATATTTT TRBV6-5 12 NA TRBJ1-3 NA
CSVGTDVETQYF TGCAGCGTAGGGACAGATGTCGAGACCCAGTACTTC TRBV29-1 12 TRBD1 TRBJ2-5 NA
CATQNTGELFF TGTGCCACCCAGAACACCGGGGAGCTGTTTTTT TRBV2 11 NA TRBJ2-2 NA
CASSPGTSGSTDTQYF TGTGCCAGCAGCCCCGGGACTAGCGGAAGCACAGATACGCAGTATTTT TRBV5-4 16 TRBD2 TRBJ2-3 once
CASTWGTGSYEQYF TGTGCCAGCACATGGGGGACAGGGTCCTACGAGCAGTACTTC TRBV14 14 TRBD1 TRBJ2-7 NA
CAAAGLPSPLHF TGTGCCGCGGCCGGGCTTCCTTCACCCCTCCACTTT TRBV30 12 NA TRBJ1-6 NA
CASSLTGRSPLHF TGTGCCAGCAGCTTAACAGGGAGGTCACCCCTCCACTTT TRBV11-3 13 NA TRBJ1-6 NA
CATRVGANEKLFF TGTGCCACGCGGGTCGGGGCTAATGAAAAACTGTTTTTT TRBV10-3 13 NA TRBJ1-4 NA